These T cell receptor beta chains were read from a single sample in a study of CD4 T cells in relation to SARS-CoV-2 and coronaviruses. Assay: immunoSEQ multiplex PCR; the TCRdb copy retains only in-frame clones and omits some. The sample contains tens of thousands of clones, 75% to 85% of which appear only once. For these receptors, no antigen is known. Sequencing was performed on CD4+ T cells from PBMCs, cultured in vitro. These receptors were collected from a human donor in good health. Each CDR3 is given with its conserved first and last residue. The D gene is left open where the match is weak. Clone size is stated in some rows and not others, as once, few, many or a class when expanded.

TRBV30,-,-,TRBJ1-1,TGTGCCTGGAGCGCCCGAGAGACCACTGAAGCTTTCTTT,CAWSARETTEAFF
TRBV7-8,once,-,TRBJ2-7,TGTGCCAGCAGCTTACTGGGACTTGACGACCTTGGGGTCTACGAGCAGTACTTC,CASSLLGLDDLGVYEQYF
TRBV7-9,-,-,TRBJ1-2,TGTGCCAGCAGCTTAGGGCAGGCGCTTAACTATGGCTACACCTTC,CASSLGQALNYGYTF
TRBV11-3,-,TRBD2,TRBJ2-2,TGTGCCAGCAGCTCAAGATCTTCTATTGGGACTAGCGGGGGCACTGGGGAGCTGTTTTTT,CASSSRSSIGTSGGTGELFF
TRBV9,-,-,TRBJ2-7,TGTGCCAGTGGGGCGGCGCCCGCCTACGAGCAGTACTTC,CASGAAPAYEQYF
TRBV5-1,-,-,TRBJ2-1,TGCGCCAGCAGCTTGGATACTGGCAATGAGCAGTTCTTC,CASSLDTGNEQFF
TRBV6-5,-,-,TRBJ2-7,TGTGCCAGCAGCCCCTCCACAGGGACCTACGAGCAGTACTTC,CASSPSTGTYEQYF
TRBV19,-,-,TRBJ1-5,TGTGCCAGTAGTACGCAGAGGGATCAGCCCCAGCATTTT,CASSTQRDQPQHF
TRBV5-4,few,-,TRBJ1-1,TGTGCCAGCAGCTCGACGACCCGAGGGGACACTGAAGCTTTCTTT,CASSSTTRGDTEAFF
TRBV3-1/TRBV3-2,-,-,TRBJ2-3,TGTGCCAGCAGCCAGAAGCAGGGAAACACAGATACGCAGTATTTT,CASSQKQGNTDTQYF
TRBV5-4,-,TRBD2,TRBJ2-1,TGTGCCAGCACCACCAGGACTAGCGGGAAGGAGAATGAGCAGTTCTTC,CASTTRTSGKENEQFF
TRBV2,-,TRBD2,TRBJ2-1,TGTGCCAGCGGGGGGGGGAATGAGCAGTTCTTC,CASGGGNEQFF
TRBV27,-,TRBD2,TRBJ2-1,TGTGCCAGCAGTTTACGATGGACTAGCGGGAGAGAGGGGAATGAGCAGTTCTTC,CASSLRWTSGREGNEQFF
TRBV19,-,-,TRBJ2-4,TGTGCCAGTAGTATAGATCGGCCTCTCTCCCCGAGCAAAAACATTCAGTACTTC,CASSIDRPLSPSKNIQYF
TRBV5-6,-,-,TRBJ2-7,TGTGCCAGCAGCTTGGGGGGACTTGCTTCACACGAGCAGTACTTC,CASSLGGLASHEQYF
TRBV9,once,TRBD2,TRBJ2-4,TGTGCCAGCAGCTTTAGCGGGACCGCAAACATTCAGTACTTC,CASSFSGTANIQYF
TRBV3-1/TRBV3-2,-,-,TRBJ1-2,TGTGCCAGCAGCCTCGTCAACTATGGCTACACCTTC,CASSLVNYGYTF
TRBV27,-,TRBD2,TRBJ2-7,TGTGCCAGCACTAGAACCGGGACTAGCGGCTACGAGCAGTACTTC,CASTRTGTSGYEQYF
TRBV18,-,-,TRBJ1-5,TGTGCCAGCTCACTCGGTATGAATGGTCAGCCCCAGCATTTT,CASSLGMNGQPQHF
TRBV6-5,-,-,TRBJ1-1,TGTGCCAGCAGTTACGATCTAGCCACTGAAGCTTTCTTT,CASSYDLATEAFF
TRBV6-1,-,TRBD1,TRBJ1-6,TGTGCCAGCAGTGATCTCAAGACAGGGGGGTCGGCTCCCCTCCACTTT,CASSDLKTGGSAPLHF
TRBV20-1,-,-,TRBJ1-4,TGCAGTGTTGGGTTTAATGAAAAACTGTTTTTT,CSVGFNEKLFF
TRBV7-6,-,TRBD2,TRBJ2-5,TGTGCCAGCAGCTTAGGGATAACTAGCGTTGGTGAGACCCAGTACTTC,CASSLGITSVGETQYF
TRBV7-3,-,TRBD2,TRBJ2-1,TGTGCCAGCAGCTTATTCCCCGGTCTGACTAGCGGGAGGCCGAGCTCCTACAATGAGCAGTTCTTC,CASSLFPGLTSGRPSSYNEQFF
TRBV7-8,-,-,TRBJ1-1,TGTGCCAGCAGCTTACGGGGGCAAGAGAACACTGAAGCTTTCTTT,CASSLRGQENTEAFF
TRBV7-2,-,-,TRBJ2-7,TGTGCCAGCAGCCCCCAAGATGAGGGGTTTTACTACGAGCAGTACTTC,CASSPQDEGFYYEQYF
TRBV6-1,-,TRBD2,TRBJ2-7,TGTGCCAGCAGTGAGGCGAGGACTAGCGGGAGAAACGAGCAGTACTTC,CASSEARTSGRNEQYF
TRBV7-9,-,TRBD1,TRBJ2-3,TGTGCCAGCAGCCCGACCGGGACAGGGCTGGGTGATACGCAGTATTTT,CASSPTGTGLGDTQYF
TRBV11-2,-,-,TRBJ2-5,TGTGCCAGCAGCTTACCCTTAGGGACTTTCCAAGAGACCCAGTACTTC,CASSLPLGTFQETQYF
TRBV11-3,once,-,TRBJ2-1,TGTGCCAGCAGCTCCGGACAGTACAATGAGCAGTTCTTC,CASSSGQYNEQFF
TRBV12-3/TRBV12-4,-,TRBD1,TRBJ1-1,TGTGCCAGCAGCCCGGGACAGGGTATTGAAGCTTTCTTT,CASSPGQGIEAFF
TRBV5-1,-,-,TRBJ1-4,TGCGCCAGCAGCTCAGGCAGTTCTGGAGCTGGGGCTAATGAAAAACTGTTTTTT,CASSSGSSGAGANEKLFF
TRBV28,few,-,TRBJ2-2,TGTGCCAGCAGTTTTGGGTTCACCGGGGAGCTGTTTTTT,CASSFGFTGELFF
TRBV2,-,-,TRBJ2-7,TGTGCCAGCAGCCCGACAGTGAGCTCCTACGAGCAGTACTTC,CASSPTVSSYEQYF
TRBV12-5,-,TRBD1,TRBJ2-7,TGTGCTAGTGGTCCCGGACAGGGGGCGTACGAGCAGTACTTC,CASGPGQGAYEQYF
TRBV24-1,-,TRBD2,TRBJ2-2,TGTGCCACTACTACTAGCGGGAGAGGCACCGGGGAGCTGTTTTTT,CATTTSGRGTGELFF
TRBV25-1,-,-,TRBJ1-6,TGTGCCAGCAGTGGGCAGGTGAATTCACCCCTCCACTTT,CASSGQVNSPLHF
TRBV3-1/TRBV3-2,-,-,TRBJ2-1,TGTGCCAGCAGCCAAGGGGGCTCTAATGAGCAGTTCTTC,CASSQGGSNEQFF
TRBV6-5,-,-,TRBJ1-1,TGTGCCAGCAGGACTGGGGTCAACACTGAAGCTTTCTTT,CASRTGVNTEAFF
TRBV5-1,-,TRBD1,TRBJ2-7,TGCGCCAGCAGCCTCACCGGGACAGAGCGCTACGAGCAGTACTTC,CASSLTGTERYEQYF
TRBV5-1,-,TRBD1,TRBJ1-4,TGCGCCAGCAGCCCGACAGGGATCCGAGGCGAAAAACTGTTTTTT,CASSPTGIRGEKLFF
TRBV10-2,-,-,TRBJ1-5,TGCGCCAGCAGTGAAGGGGGGAATCAGCCCCAGCATTTT,CASSEGGNQPQHF
TRBV7-9,-,-,TRBJ1-2,TGTGCCAGCAGCGTACAGGGTTTCTATGGCTACACCTTC,CASSVQGFYGYTF
TRBV2,large,TRBD1,TRBJ2-1,TGTGCCACTGGACAGGCGGCTGAGCAGTTCTTC,CATGQAAEQFF
TRBV2,-,-,TRBJ2-3,TGTGCCAGCAGTGCTCAGGGTTGGGACACAGATACGCAGTATTTT,CASSAQGWDTDTQYF
TRBV5-4,-,-,TRBJ2-5,TGTGCCAGCAGCATCCTGCAAGAGACCCAGTACTTC,CASSILQETQYF
TRBV30,-,TRBD1,TRBJ2-3,TGTGCCTGGGGACCGGGACAGGGAAATACGCAGTATTTT,CAWGPGQGNTQYF
TRBV19,-,-,TRBJ2-7,TGTGCCAGTAGTATCGTAGGAGCGGCGAAGAGTTACGAGCAGTACTTC,CASSIVGAAKSYEQYF
TRBV19,-,TRBD2,TRBJ2-5,TGTGCCAGTAGTATCAGTGGGAGGGCCGGAGAGACCCAGTACTTC,CASSISGRAGETQYF
TRBV5-8,-,-,TRBJ1-1,TGTGCCAGCAGCTTGGTGAGGGGGAACACTGAAGCTTTCTTT,CASSLVRGNTEAFF
TRBV7-6,few,TRBD1,TRBJ1-4,TGTGCCAGCAGCCTAACCCCCGGGACAGGGGTAGAAAAACTGTTTTTT,CASSLTPGTGVEKLFF
TRBV4-1,-,TRBD2,TRBJ2-4,TGCGCCAGCAGCTCCCCTAGGGCGGGGGGGATGGTTCAGTACTTC,CASSSPRAGGMVQYF
TRBV5-5,-,-,TRBJ2-2,TGTGCCAGCAGCTACTTTTGGGGGACCGGGGAGCTGTTTTTT,CASSYFWGTGELFF